Presented here are 16 T cell receptor beta chains from one specimen sequenced in a study of OX40 agonist ivuxolimab in advanced cancers. Profiling relied on immunoSEQ multiplex PCR, and the TCRdb table lists in-frame clones only, not all of them. Of around 53,000 clones listed, about 90% are singletons. Specimen: CD4+ or CD8+ T cells sorted from blood, collected in a trial of the OX40 agonist ivuxolimab. These receptors were collected from an adult with an advanced solid tumor such as melanoma, head and neck, liver or kidney cancer.

The chain links TRBV11-2 to TRBJ1-5; D unclear. Germline assignment: CDR1 SGHAT and CDR2 FQNNGV. V lost 0 bases to trimming and J lost 5 bases, with 5 bases between them. The length of the CDR3 is 13 residues. Here the CDR3 DNA reads TGTGCCAGCAGCTTAGAACCCGATCAGCCCCAGCATTTT. Translation gives CASSLEPDQPQHF.

The chain combines TRBV6-1 with TRBJ2-7; 7 nucleotides match TRBD1. The J segment lost 4 bases and the V segment lost 2 bases, leaving 5 bases of the junction unmatched. Germline V gene lookup returns CDR1 MNHNS and CDR2 SASEGT. This CDR3 is 14 amino acids long. CDR3 nucleotide sequence: TGTGCCAGCAGTGAAAGGAACAGGGGTTACGAGCAGTACTTC. It yields the protein CASSERNRGYEQYF.

The chain carries TRBV27 and TRBJ1-1, with TRBD1 matching 9 bases. CDR1 and CDR2 (germline): MNHEY, SMNVEV (reference sequence). The CDR3 consists of 14 residues. V was clipped by 6 bases and J by 7 bases; unmatched bases: 9. CDR3 region: CASRNRDRASEAFF. CDR3 nucleotides: TGTGCCAGCAGGAACCGGGACAGGGCGAGTGAAGCTTTCTTT.

The CDR3 loop reads CATDLGLAGLNNEQFF. As DNA, the CDR3 is TGTGCCACCGACTTGGGACTAGCGGGATTAAACAATGAGCAGTTCTTC. The rearrangement links TRBV2 to TRBJ2-1; 13 positions agree with TRBD2. Germline CDR1 reads SNHLY; CDR2 reads FYNNEI. The CDR3 covers 16 residues. V dropped 10 bases and J dropped 5; count of bases not matched to a gene: 11.

V is TRBV5-4 and J is TRBJ2-7; 10 bases are shared with TRBD1. Germline V gives CDR1 SGHNT, CDR2 YYREEE (reference sequence). Losses at the gene ends were 4 bases for V and 0 bases for J; bases not matched to a gene: 7. CDR3 size: 16 residues. The CDR3 is CASSNGDRGFSYEQYF. The CDR3 nucleotides read TGTGCCAGCAGCAACGGGGACAGGGGATTCTCCTACGAGCAGTACTTC.

The V and J genes are TRBV27 and TRBJ2-1; D unclear. This CDR3 has 13 amino acids. V was pared by 5 bases and J by 4 bases, with 9 bases between. CDR1 is MNHEY and CDR2 is SMNVEV in the germline V gene (reference sequence). The CDR3 DNA follows: TGTGCCAGCAGTCGAACACCGTACAATGAGCAGTTCTTC. Translating gives CASSRTPYNEQFF.

The chain employs TRBV6-5 and TRBJ1-1; D call uncertain. The CDR3 has 14 residues. Germline values: CDR1 MNHEY, CDR2 SVGAGI. The V end was cut by 7 bases, the J end by 2 bases, with 14 bases between. The CDR3 protein is CASTGRLSNTEAFF. The CDR3 DNA reads as TGTGCCAGCACCGGACGCCTTTCAAACACTGAAGCTTTCTTT.

This chain joins TRBV19 and TRBJ2-7; D unclear. V gave up 5 bases and J gave up 2 bases, with 10 bases separating them. Germline V CDR1 and CDR2: LNHDA, SQIVND (reference sequence). The CDR3 consists of 13 residues. CDR3 sequence reads: CASSPRVAYEQYF. CDR3 in DNA: TGTGCCAGTAGTCCACGTGTCGCCTACGAGCAGTACTTC. The full variable domain, its missing parts supplied by reference TRBV19 and TRBJ2-7, is DGGITQSPKYLFRKEGQNVTLSCEQNLNHDAMYWYRQDPGQGLRLIYYSQIVNDFQKGDIAEGYSVSREKKESFPLTVTSAQKNPTAFYLCASSPRVAYEQYFGPGTRLTVT.

The chain links TRBV19 to TRBJ1-1; D gene ambiguous. The V gene's germline CDR1 is LNHDA and CDR2 SQIVND (reference sequence). The ends were cut back, 10 bases at V and 2 bases at J, with 14 bases in the middle. The CDR3 has 13 amino acids. CDR3 sequence reads: CAISWRLNTEAFF. In DNA, the CDR3 is TGTGCCATCTCGTGGAGACTAAACACTGAAGCTTTCTTT.

The chain links TRBV5-5 to TRBJ2-7, with TRBD2 matching over 8 bases. The J segment lost 3 bases and the V segment lost 7 bases, leaving 12 bases of the junction unmatched. Germline-derived CDR1 and CDR2 are SGHKS and YYEKEE (reference sequence). The CDR3 sequence is 15 residues long. CDR3 residues: CASQLMGLEYYEQYF. CDR3 bases: TGTGCCAGCCAATTAATGGGACTAGAGTACTACGAGCAGTACTTC.

V gene TRBV23-1 combines with J gene TRBJ1-5, with unresolved D. TRBV23-1 is classed as an ORF, of uncertain function. The CDR3 totals 16 residues. Deletions cut 1 base from V and 2 bases from J, with 12 bases between. CDR3 sequence reads: CASSQWTGNCNQPQHF. CDR3 in DNA: TGCGCCAGCAGTCAATGGACGGGTAATTGCAATCAGCCCCAGCATTTT.

The genes are TRBV6-5 and TRBJ1-2; 10 nucleotides align to TRBD1. The CDR3 has 15 residues. Looked up from germline, CDR1 is MNHEY and CDR2 is SVGAGI. The ends lost 8 bases at V and 4 bases at J; junction bases unmatched: 10. The CDR3 loop reads CASRFRQGAFYGYTF. CDR3 DNA: TGTGCCAGCCGATTCAGACAGGGGGCCTTCTATGGCTACACCTTC.

This clone showed up just a few times. Germline is not matched at one junction end, which may reflect a read error. This rearrangement joins TRBV7-7 to TRBJ2-7; a possible D gene is TRBD1 (5 bases). CDR3 size: 16 residues. Germline assignment: CDR1 SSHAT and CDR2 FNYEAQ (reference sequence). The CDR3, as DNA: TGTGCTAGCAGCCCTCGTCCAGGGCCGAGCTCCTACGAGCAGTACTTC. Translated, it gives CASSPRPGPSSYEQYF.

The chain is built from TRBV2 and TRBJ2-3; 10 bases fit TRBD2. Germline CDR1 reads SNHLY; CDR2 reads FYNNEI. This CDR3 contains 18 residues. J gave up 3 bases and V 6 bases, and 15 bases lay outside the gene matches. CDR3 region: CASRPSRASGSLTDTQYF. The CDR3 DNA reads as TGTGCCAGCAGACCGTCGAGGGCTAGCGGGAGCTTGACAGATACGCAGTATTTT.

The chain uses TRBV9 and TRBJ2-2, with 9 nucleotides matching TRBD1. This CDR3 has 16 amino acids. Germline CDR1 and CDR2: SGDLS and YYNGEE. V lost 4 bases to trimming and J lost 6 bases; unmatched junction nucleotides: 10. CDR3 sequence: CASSLRDRAIAGELFF. The CDR3 DNA sequence: TGTGCCAGCAGCCTCCGGGACAGGGCCATCGCCGGGGAGCTGTTTTTT.

The V and J genes are TRBV12-5 and TRBJ2-2, with TRBD1 as a possible D gene (6 bases). Trimming took off 2 bases at V and 5 bases at J, with 12 bases between the two ends. Germline loops: CDR1 LGHNT, CDR2 FRNRAP. The CDR3 runs to 15 residues. The CDR3 loop is CASGLSQGRTGELFF. CDR3 bases: TGTGCTAGTGGTTTGAGCCAGGGGCGGACCGGGGAGCTGTTTTTT.